This is a list of T cell receptor beta chains from one sample in a study of blood T cell repertoires in COVID-19. TCRdb's table, derived via immunoSEQ multiplex PCR, lists solely in-frame clones and lacks some. The sample has about 110,000 clones, 85% to 95% seen once. The sample comprised peripheral blood. The source is a woman aged 25 to 39 with acute or convalescent COVID-19. CDR3s include the opening cysteine and the closing phenylalanine or tryptophan. The order of the fields is CDR3 protein, CDR3 DNA, J gene, V gene, D gene, clone size. A D gene is named only where the DNA matches it firmly. Clone size is not always given. Where it is, it says once, few, many or a class for expanded clones.

CASSPRLAGGNEQYF TGTGCCAGCAGCCCTCGACTAGCGGGGGGAAACGAGCAGTACTTC TRBJ2-7 TRBV7-9 TRBD2 -
CASSFPEGYTF TGTGCCAGCAGTTTCCCGGAGGGCTACACCTTC TRBJ1-2 TRBV12-3/TRBV12-4 - -
CASSRSEVAGVSQYF TGTGCCAGCAGCCGTTCTGAGGTAGCGGGAGTTAGCCAGTACTTC TRBJ2-5 TRBV6-6 TRBD2 -
CASSSGQGREKLFF TGTGCCAGCAGCTCCGGACAGGGACGTGAAAAACTGTTTTTT TRBJ1-4 TRBV7-9 TRBD1 -
CASSEAPGTGGSYEQYF TGTGCCAGCAGTGAAGCCCCCGGGACAGGGGGCTCCTACGAGCAGTACTTC TRBJ2-7 TRBV2 TRBD1 -
CASSSSGRAYNEQFF TGTGCCAGCAGCTCTAGCGGGAGAGCCTACAATGAGCAGTTCTTC TRBJ2-1 TRBV6-5 TRBD2 few
CASSYSGGAGNTIYF TGTGCCAGCAGTTACTCCGGGGGGGCTGGAAACACCATATATTTT TRBJ1-3 TRBV6-5 - -
CASSLASPNEKLFF TGTGCCAGCAGCTTGGCTAGTCCTAATGAAAAACTGTTTTTT TRBJ1-4 TRBV7-8 - -
CATLRTGEGNTIYF TGTGCCACCTTAAGGACAGGCGAGGGAAACACCATATATTTT TRBJ1-3 TRBV5-4 TRBD1 -
CASSPEREGLYEQFF TGTGCCAGCAGCCCAGAGCGGGAGGGCCTGTATGAGCAGTTCTTC TRBJ2-1 TRBV7-3 TRBD2 -
CASSYGTGLTEAFF TGTGCCAGCAGTTACGGGACAGGGCTCACTGAAGCTTTCTTT TRBJ1-1 TRBV6-2/TRBV6-3 TRBD1 -
CATSRDLGGAGYGYTF TGTGCCACCAGCAGAGATCTAGGGGGGGCCGGCTATGGCTACACCTTC TRBJ1-2 TRBV15 - -
CASSSTGYEQYF TGTGCCAGCAGCTCTACAGGGTACGAGCAGTACTTC TRBJ2-7 TRBV7-8 - -
CASSSGHNYGYTF TGTGCCAGCAGTTCGGGACATAACTATGGCTACACCTTC TRBJ1-2 TRBV28 - -
CASSLQRGRDTQYF TGTGCCAGCAGCCTACAGCGGGGTCGGGATACGCAGTATTTT TRBJ2-3 TRBV3-1/TRBV3-2 TRBD2 -
CASSEGYGYTF TGTGCCAGCAGTGAGGGCTATGGCTACACCTTC TRBJ1-2 TRBV28 - -
CASSQDRGYNSPLHF TGCGCCAGCAGCCAAGATAGAGGGTATAATTCACCCCTCCACTTT TRBJ1-6 TRBV4-3 - -
CASSQDGNNSPLHF TGTGCCAGCTCTCAGGACGGGAATAATTCACCCCTCCACTTT TRBJ1-6 TRBV2 - -
CAWSVKGAREKLFF TGTGCCTGGAGTGTAAAGGGGGCGCGGGAAAAACTGTTTTTT TRBJ1-4 TRBV30 TRBD1 -
CASSPRGTGANVLTF TGTGCCAGCAGCCCCAGGGGGACTGGGGCCAACGTCCTGACTTTC TRBJ2-6 TRBV7-3 TRBD1 -
CASSLGRTSGETEAFF TGTGCCAGCAGCTTGGGTCGGACTTCAGGGGAAACTGAAGCTTTCTTT TRBJ1-1 TRBV7-8 - -
CSTDRGRTDTQYF TGCAGCACCGACAGGGGTAGGACAGATACGCAGTATTTT TRBJ2-3 TRBV29-1 TRBD1 -
CASSKEQGLNTEAFF TGTGCCAGCAGCAAAGAGCAGGGCCTGAACACTGAAGCTTTCTTT TRBJ1-1 TRBV21-1 - -
CASSLGTAPGNTIYF TGTGCCAGTAGTCTAGGGACAGCTCCTGGAAACACCATATATTTT TRBJ1-3 TRBV19 TRBD1 -
CAWEEPNWGPYTEAFF TGTGCCTGGGAAGAACCCAATTGGGGCCCATACACTGAAGCTTTCTTT TRBJ1-1 TRBV30 - -
CASSQGTVPGNTIYF TGTGCCAGCAGCCAAGGGACAGTTCCTGGAAACACCATATATTTT TRBJ1-3 TRBV3-1/TRBV3-2 - -
CASSYGLAGGLNTGELFF TGTGCCAGCAGCTACGGACTAGCGGGGGGCCTAAACACCGGGGAGCTGTTTTTT TRBJ2-2 TRBV9 TRBD2 once
CASSISQSTGELFF TGTGCCAGTAGTATCTCACAGTCCACCGGGGAGCTGTTTTTT TRBJ2-2 TRBV19 - -
CASSYRTGLGYEQYF TGTGCCAGCAGTTACAGGACAGGGTTGGGCTACGAGCAGTACTTC TRBJ2-7 TRBV6-5 TRBD1 -
CASSWDRYQPQHF TGTGCCAGCAGCTGGGACAGATATCAGCCCCAGCATTTT TRBJ1-5 TRBV3-1/TRBV3-2 TRBD1 -
CASSLTTGGNTIYF TGTGCCAGCAGCCTTACTACAGGGGGAAACACCATATATTTT TRBJ1-3 TRBV3-1/TRBV3-2 - once
CAITGQGQAGELFF TGTGCCATCACCGGACAGGGGCAGGCCGGGGAGCTGTTTTTT TRBJ2-2 TRBV10-3 TRBD1 -
CASSLGGAEAFF TGTGCCAGCAGTTTGGGTGGAGCTGAAGCTTTCTTT TRBJ1-1 TRBV12-3/TRBV12-4 - -
CASTVGPVHIMGPQHF TGTGCCAGTACCGTGGGGCCAGTCCATATCATGGGGCCCCAGCATTTT TRBJ1-5 TRBV5-5 - once
CASIGQGAVPGELFF TGTGCCAGTATCGGACAGGGGGCGGTTCCCGGGGAGCTGTTTTTT TRBJ2-2 TRBV19 TRBD1 -
CAWSSSGDYGYTF TGTGCCTGGAGTAGTTCGGGGGACTATGGCTACACCTTC TRBJ1-2 TRBV30 - once
CASRLTVQMNTEAFF TGTGCCAGCAGGTTGACAGTCCAGATGAACACTGAAGCTTTCTTT TRBJ1-1 TRBV28 - -
CASSLPSLDRGIHEQYF TGTGCCAGCAGTTTACCCTCCTTGGACAGGGGTATCCACGAGCAGTACTTC TRBJ2-7 TRBV28 TRBD1 once
CSAGQDGAFF TGCAGCGCAGGACAGGACGGAGCTTTCTTT TRBJ1-1 TRBV29-1 TRBD1 -
CASSLAGEGQPQHF TGTGCCAGCAGCTTGGCCGGGGAAGGGCAGCCCCAGCATTTT TRBJ1-5 TRBV5-4 - -
CASSLETGDTEAFF TGTGCCAGCAGTTTAGAGACAGGGGACACTGAAGCTTTCTTT TRBJ1-1 TRBV6-4 TRBD1 -
CASRTQGPGMNTEAFF TGTGCCAGCAGGACACAGGGCCCCGGGATGAACACTGAAGCTTTCTTT TRBJ1-1 TRBV28 - -
CASSQDYPSGRGGAKNIQYF TGCGCCAGCAGCCAAGATTACCCTAGCGGGAGGGGGGGAGCCAAAAACATTCAGTACTTC TRBJ2-4 TRBV4-1 TRBD2 -
CASSQGTGRAVYEQYF TGCGCCAGCAGCCAAGGAACGGGGAGGGCCGTCTACGAGCAGTACTTC TRBJ2-7 TRBV4-1 TRBD2 -
CAIRGTSGVYEQYF TGTGCCATCAGGGGGACTAGCGGTGTCTACGAGCAGTACTTC TRBJ2-7 TRBV10-3 TRBD2 -
CASSLQNLTGRGLYTF TGTGCCAGCAGCTTACAAAACCTAACAGGGCGAGGGCTCTACACCTTC TRBJ1-2 TRBV11-2 - once
CASSSTGQGYGYTF TGTGCCAGCAGCTCGACAGGGCAGGGCTATGGCTACACCTTC TRBJ1-2 TRBV13 TRBD1 -
CASSSLSREQYF TGTGCCAGCAGCTCTCTATCCAGGGAGCAGTACTTC TRBJ2-7 TRBV12-3/TRBV12-4 - -
CASSQVSLAGGPGRETQYF TGTGCCAGCAGCCAAGTCTCGCTAGCGGGGGGGCCAGGGAGAGAGACCCAGTACTTC TRBJ2-5 TRBV4-2 TRBD2 -
CASSYPGTAYF TGTGCCAGCAGTTACCCCGGGACAGCGTATTTT TRBJ1-5 TRBV6-6 TRBD1 -
CATSGQGKLQPQHF TGTGCCACCAGTGGACAGGGAAAACTTCAGCCCCAGCATTTT TRBJ1-5 TRBV24-1 TRBD1 -
CASSPRGNQPQHF TGTGCCAGCAGCCCGCGGGGAAATCAGCCCCAGCATTTT TRBJ1-5 TRBV7-2 - -
CATSRPGQEGGEKLFF TGTGCCACCAGCAGACCGGGACAGGAGGGAGGAGAAAAACTGTTTTTT TRBJ1-4 TRBV15 TRBD1 -
CSVEDLDRGDYEQYF TGCAGCGTTGAAGATCTTGACAGGGGGGATTACGAGCAGTACTTC TRBJ2-7 TRBV29-1 TRBD1 few